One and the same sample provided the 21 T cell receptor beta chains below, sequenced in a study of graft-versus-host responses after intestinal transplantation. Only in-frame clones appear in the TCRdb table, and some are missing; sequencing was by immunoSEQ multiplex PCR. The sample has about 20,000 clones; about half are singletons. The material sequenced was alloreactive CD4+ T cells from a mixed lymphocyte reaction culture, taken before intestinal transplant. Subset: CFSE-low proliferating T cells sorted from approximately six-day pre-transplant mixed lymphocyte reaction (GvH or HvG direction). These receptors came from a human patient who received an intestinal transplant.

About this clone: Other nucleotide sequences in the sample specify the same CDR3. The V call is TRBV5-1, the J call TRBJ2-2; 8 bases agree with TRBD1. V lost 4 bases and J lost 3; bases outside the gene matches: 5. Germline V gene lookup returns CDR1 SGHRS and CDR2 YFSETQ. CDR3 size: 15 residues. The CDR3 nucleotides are TGCGCCAGCAGCACCGCAGGGGGCCACACCGGGGAGCTGTTTTTT. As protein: CASSTAGGHTGELFF.

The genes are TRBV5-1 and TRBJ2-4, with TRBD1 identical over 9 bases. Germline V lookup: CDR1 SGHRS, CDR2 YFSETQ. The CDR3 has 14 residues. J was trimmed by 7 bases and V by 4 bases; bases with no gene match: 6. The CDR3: CASSSTGGGNIQYF. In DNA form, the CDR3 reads TGCGCCAGCAGCAGCACAGGGGGCGGGAACATTCAGTACTTC.

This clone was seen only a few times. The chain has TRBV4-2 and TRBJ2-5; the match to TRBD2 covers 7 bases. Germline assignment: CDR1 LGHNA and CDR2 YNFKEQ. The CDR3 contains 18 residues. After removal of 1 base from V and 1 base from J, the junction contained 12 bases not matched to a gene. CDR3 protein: CASSQGPNWGLTQETQYF. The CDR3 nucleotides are TGTGCCAGCAGCCAAGGGCCCAATTGGGGACTAACCCAAGAGACCCAGTACTTC.

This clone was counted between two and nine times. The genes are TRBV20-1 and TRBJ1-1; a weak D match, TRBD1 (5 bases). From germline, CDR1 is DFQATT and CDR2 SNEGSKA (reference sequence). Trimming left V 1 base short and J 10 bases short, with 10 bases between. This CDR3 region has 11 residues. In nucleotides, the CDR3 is TGCAGTGCTAGAGTTTTGGGGGGAGCTTTCTTT. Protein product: CSARVLGGAFF.

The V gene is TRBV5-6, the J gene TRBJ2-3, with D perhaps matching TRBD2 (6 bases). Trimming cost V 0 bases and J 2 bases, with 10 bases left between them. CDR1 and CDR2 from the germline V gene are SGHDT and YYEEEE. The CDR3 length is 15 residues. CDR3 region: CASSLASASTDTQYF. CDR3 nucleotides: TGTGCCAGCAGCTTGGCTAGCGCCTCCACAGATACGCAGTATTTT.

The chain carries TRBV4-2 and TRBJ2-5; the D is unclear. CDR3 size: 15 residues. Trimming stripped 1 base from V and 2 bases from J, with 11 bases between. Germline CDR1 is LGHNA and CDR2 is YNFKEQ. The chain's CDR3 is CASSQVFGQQETQYF. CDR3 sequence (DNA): TGTGCCAGCAGCCAAGTCTTTGGCCAGCAAGAGACCCAGTACTTC.

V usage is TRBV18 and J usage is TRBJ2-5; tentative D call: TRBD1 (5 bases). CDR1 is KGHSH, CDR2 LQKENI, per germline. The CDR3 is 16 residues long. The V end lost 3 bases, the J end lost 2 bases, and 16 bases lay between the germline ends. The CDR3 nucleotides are TGTGCCAGCTCACCCCTAATGACAGCGTTACAAGAGACCCAGTACTTC. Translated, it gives CASSPLMTALQETQYF.

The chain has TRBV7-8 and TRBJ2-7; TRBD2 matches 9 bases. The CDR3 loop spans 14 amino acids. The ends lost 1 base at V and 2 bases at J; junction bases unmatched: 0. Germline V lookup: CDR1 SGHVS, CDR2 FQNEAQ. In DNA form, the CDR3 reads TGTGCCAGCAGCTTAGTAGCGGGGGCCTACGAGCAGTACTTC. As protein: CASSLVAGAYEQYF.

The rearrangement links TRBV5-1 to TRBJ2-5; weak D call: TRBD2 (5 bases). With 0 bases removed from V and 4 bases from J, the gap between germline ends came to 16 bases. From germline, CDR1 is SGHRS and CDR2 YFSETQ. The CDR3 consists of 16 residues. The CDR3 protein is CASSLGVYGVLETQYF. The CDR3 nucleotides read TGCGCCAGCAGCTTGGGGGTTTACGGGGTCCTAGAGACCCAGTACTTC.

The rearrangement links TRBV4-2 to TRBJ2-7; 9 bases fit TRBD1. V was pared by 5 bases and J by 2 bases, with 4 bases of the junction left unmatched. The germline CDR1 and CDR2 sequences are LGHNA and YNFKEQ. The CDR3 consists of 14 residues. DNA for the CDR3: TGTGCCAGCAGCGGGGACAGGGCGACCTACGAGCAGTACTTC. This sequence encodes CASSGDRATYEQYF.

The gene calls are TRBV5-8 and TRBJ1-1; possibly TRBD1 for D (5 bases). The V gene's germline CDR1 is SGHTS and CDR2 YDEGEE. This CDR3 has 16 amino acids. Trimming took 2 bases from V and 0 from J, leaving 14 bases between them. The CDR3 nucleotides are TGTGCCAGCAGCTTAGGGACTGGGATTTTGAACACTGAAGCTTTCTTT. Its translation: CASSLGTGILNTEAFF.

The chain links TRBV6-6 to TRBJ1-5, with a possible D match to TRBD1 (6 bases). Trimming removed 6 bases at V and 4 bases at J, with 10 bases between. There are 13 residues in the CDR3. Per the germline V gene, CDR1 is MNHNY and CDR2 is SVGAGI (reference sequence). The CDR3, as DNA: TGTGCCAGCAGGCCACAGGGTAATCAGCCCCAGCATTTT. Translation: CASRPQGNQPQHF.

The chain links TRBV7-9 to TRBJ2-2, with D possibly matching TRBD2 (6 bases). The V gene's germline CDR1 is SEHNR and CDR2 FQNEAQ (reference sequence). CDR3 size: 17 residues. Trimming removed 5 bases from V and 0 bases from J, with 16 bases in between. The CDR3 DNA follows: TGTGCCAGCAGCCGGGGACTCTGGACACCGAACACCGGGGAGCTGTTTTTT. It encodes CASSRGLWTPNTGELFF.

CDR3 nucleotide sequence: TGCGCCACCCCCGGGACAGGGGATTCACCCCTCCACTTT. Translated, it gives CATPGTGDSPLHF. The V and J genes are TRBV4-1 and TRBJ1-6; 10 bases align to TRBD1. The CDR3 runs 13 residues. The germline gives CDR1 MGHRA, CDR2 YSYEKL. V gave up 10 bases and J gave up 8 bases; unmatched junction bases: 5.

This CDR3 reads CASSVLTGGGYTF. The CDR3 DNA sequence: TGTGCCAGCAGCGTCTTGACGGGTGGAGGCTACACCTTC. V usage is TRBV9 and J usage is TRBJ1-2; D is ambiguous. CDR3 length: 13 residues. Germline V gives CDR1 SGDLS, CDR2 YYNGEE. V lost 2 bases to trimming and J lost 8 bases, with 13 bases between them.

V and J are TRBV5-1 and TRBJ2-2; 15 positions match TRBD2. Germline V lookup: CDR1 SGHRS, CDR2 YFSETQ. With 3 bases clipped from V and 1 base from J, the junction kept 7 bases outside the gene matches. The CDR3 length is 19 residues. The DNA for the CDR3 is TGCGCCAGCAGCTCCCGGACTAGCGGGGGGGCCAGGAACACCGGGGAGCTGTTTTTT. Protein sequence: CASSSRTSGGARNTGELFF. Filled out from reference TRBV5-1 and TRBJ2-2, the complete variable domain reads KAGVTQTPRYLIKTRGQQVTLSCSPISGHRSVSWYQQTPGQGLQFLFEYFSETQRNKGNFPGRFSGRQFSNSRSEMNVSTLELGDSALYLCASSSRTSGGARNTGELFFGEGSRLTVL.

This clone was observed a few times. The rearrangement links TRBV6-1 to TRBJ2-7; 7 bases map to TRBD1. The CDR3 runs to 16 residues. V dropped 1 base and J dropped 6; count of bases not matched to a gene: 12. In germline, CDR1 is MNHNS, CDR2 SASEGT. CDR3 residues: CASSEGPYRGLIEQYF. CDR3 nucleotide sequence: TGTGCCAGCAGTGAAGGCCCGTACAGGGGCTTGATCGAGCAGTACTTC.

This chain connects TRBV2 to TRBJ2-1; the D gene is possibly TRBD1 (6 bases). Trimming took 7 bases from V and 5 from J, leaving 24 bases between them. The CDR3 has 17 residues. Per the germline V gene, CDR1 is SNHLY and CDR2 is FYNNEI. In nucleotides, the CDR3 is TGTGCCAGCATCGCTTGGTTGGGGGCTTTCGACCACAATGAGCAGTTCTTC. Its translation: CASIAWLGAFDHNEQFF.

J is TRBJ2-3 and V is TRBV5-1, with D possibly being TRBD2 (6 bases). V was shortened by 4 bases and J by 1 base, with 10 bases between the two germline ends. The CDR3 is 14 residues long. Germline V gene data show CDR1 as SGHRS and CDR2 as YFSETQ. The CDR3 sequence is CASSPPGGTDTQYF. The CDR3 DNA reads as TGCGCCAGCAGCCCCCCGGGGGGCACAGATACGCAGTATTTT.

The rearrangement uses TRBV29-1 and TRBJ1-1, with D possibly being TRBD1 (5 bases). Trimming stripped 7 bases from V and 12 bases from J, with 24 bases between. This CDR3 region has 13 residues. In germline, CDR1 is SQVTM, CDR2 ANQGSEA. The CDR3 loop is CSAGAGLLTGTFF. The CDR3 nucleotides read TGCAGCGCTGGGGCGGGGTTACTAACCGGGACTTTCTTT.

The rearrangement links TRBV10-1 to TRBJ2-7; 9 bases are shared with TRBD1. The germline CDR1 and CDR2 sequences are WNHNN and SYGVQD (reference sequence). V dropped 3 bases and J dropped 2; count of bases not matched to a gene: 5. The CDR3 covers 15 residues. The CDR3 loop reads CASSDGTGFPYEQYF. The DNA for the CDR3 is TGCGCCAGCAGTGATGGGACAGGGTTCCCCTACGAGCAGTACTTC.